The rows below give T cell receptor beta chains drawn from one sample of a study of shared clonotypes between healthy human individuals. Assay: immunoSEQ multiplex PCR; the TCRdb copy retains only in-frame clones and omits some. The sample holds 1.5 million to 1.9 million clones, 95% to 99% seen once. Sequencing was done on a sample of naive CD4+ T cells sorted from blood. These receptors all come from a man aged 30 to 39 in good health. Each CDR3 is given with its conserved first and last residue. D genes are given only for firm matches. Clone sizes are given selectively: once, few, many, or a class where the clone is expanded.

CDR3 DNA: TGTGCCAGCAGCGTAACTAGCGGGAGGGGAGAGCAGTACTTC
CDR3 protein: CASSVTSGRGEQYF
CDR3 length: 14
J gene: TRBJ2-7
clone size: .
V gene: TRBV7-2
D gene: TRBD2

CDR3 DNA: TGTGCCAGCAGCCAAGAAGGGGCGCGGTCCCATGGCTACACCTTC
CDR3 protein: CASSQEGARSHGYTF
CDR3 length: 15
J gene: TRBJ1-2
clone size: .
V gene: TRBV14
D gene: .

CDR3 DNA: TGCGCCAGCTCCCCGGGACAGGGATCAGATACGCAGTATTTT
CDR3 protein: CASSPGQGSDTQYF
CDR3 length: 14
J gene: TRBJ2-3
clone size: .
V gene: TRBV5-1
D gene: TRBD1

CDR3 DNA: TGTGCCAGCAGCTTAGGTCCGCCCTCCTACGAGCAGTACTTC
CDR3 protein: CASSLGPPSYEQYF
CDR3 length: 14
J gene: TRBJ2-7
clone size: once
V gene: TRBV7-6
D gene: .

CDR3 DNA: TGCGCCAGCAGCCAAGACCTCGGGACCGACTCCTACGAGCAGTACTTC
CDR3 protein: CASSQDLGTDSYEQYF
CDR3 length: 16
J gene: TRBJ2-7
clone size: .
V gene: TRBV4-3
D gene: .

CDR3 DNA: TGTGCCAGCAGCTTAGCGGGGAACCGGGCGAATGAGCAGTTCTTC
CDR3 protein: CASSLAGNRANEQFF
CDR3 length: 15
J gene: TRBJ2-1
clone size: once
V gene: TRBV7-2
D gene: .

CDR3 DNA: TGTGCCAGCAGTTTACTCGGTGGGGGCACTGAAGCTTTCTTT
CDR3 protein: CASSLLGGGTEAFF
CDR3 length: 14
J gene: TRBJ1-1
clone size: once
V gene: TRBV28
D gene: .

CDR3 DNA: TGTGCCAGCAGTTTATCGGACAGGGCAGCCTACAATGAGCAGTTCTTC
CDR3 protein: CASSLSDRAAYNEQFF
CDR3 length: 16
J gene: TRBJ2-1
clone size: once
V gene: TRBV27
D gene: TRBD1

CDR3 DNA: TGTGCCACAGGACCGGGCCGTCGCTACGAGCAGTACTTC
CDR3 protein: CATGPGRRYEQYF
CDR3 length: 13
J gene: TRBJ2-7
clone size: .
V gene: TRBV13
D gene: .

CDR3 DNA: TGCGCCAGCAGTGAGAGCCGGCTAGCGGCACAAGAGACCCAGTACTTC
CDR3 protein: CASSESRLAAQETQYF
CDR3 length: 16
J gene: TRBJ2-5
clone size: once
V gene: TRBV10-1
D gene: TRBD2

CDR3 DNA: TGCGCCAGCAGCCAAATCCAGGGGGTGGAGACCCAGTACTTC
CDR3 protein: CASSQIQGVETQYF
CDR3 length: 14
J gene: TRBJ2-5
clone size: .
V gene: TRBV5-1
D gene: TRBD1

CDR3 DNA: TGCAGTGCTCGAAAGGAAGATACGCAGTATTTT
CDR3 protein: CSARKEDTQYF
CDR3 length: 11
J gene: TRBJ2-3
clone size: .
V gene: TRBV20-1
D gene: .

CDR3 DNA: TGTGCCAGCAGTTTAGGAGAGACTGAAGCTTTCTTT
CDR3 protein: CASSLGETEAFF
CDR3 length: 12
J gene: TRBJ1-1
clone size: .
V gene: TRBV28
D gene: .

CDR3 DNA: TGTGCCAGCAGCTTATCCCTCCACAATGAGCAGTTCTTC
CDR3 protein: CASSLSLHNEQFF
CDR3 length: 13
J gene: TRBJ2-1
clone size: .
V gene: TRBV7-2
D gene: .

CDR3 DNA: TGCGCCAGCAGCTTGCAGGACAGCCAAGAGACCCAGTACTTC
CDR3 protein: CASSLQDSQETQYF
CDR3 length: 14
J gene: TRBJ2-5
clone size: .
V gene: TRBV5-1
D gene: .

CDR3 DNA: TGTGCCAGCAGGGGCGCCTTGAACACTGAAGCTTTCTTT
CDR3 protein: CASRGALNTEAFF
CDR3 length: 13
J gene: TRBJ1-1
clone size: .
V gene: TRBV6-5
D gene: .